Here is one T cell receptor (beta chain) with its context. This sample stems from a study of blood T cell repertoires in COVID-19. The overall study: PBMCs, B-cell-depleted T cells, or T cells were the source of the cDNA or gDNA that made up the material.

As handled by the study authors: Reference gene primer amplification gave nucleated cell count estimates. Generated by immunoSEQ multiplex PCR, the TCRdb table keeps only in-frame clones and is missing some. D and trimming come from the DNA, and the V and J calls and clone size come from that table. Counted here are a few hundred thousand clones, 85% occurring once; the ten biggest clones make up about 3.6%. After removal of 3 bases from V and 3 bases from J, the junction contained 5 bases not matched to a gene. This CDR3 region has 16 residues. Germline CDR1 and CDR2: ENHRY and SYGVKD. J is TRBJ2-6 and V is TRBV10-3, with TRBD2 identical over 7 bases. The specimen was peripheral blood. The clonotype originates from a woman aged 18-29 years with acute or convalescent COVID-19. The CDR3 loop reads CAISELRGVGANVLTF. The CDR3 coding sequence is TGTGCCATCAGTGAATTACGGGGGGTTGGGGCCAACGTCCTGACTTTC.